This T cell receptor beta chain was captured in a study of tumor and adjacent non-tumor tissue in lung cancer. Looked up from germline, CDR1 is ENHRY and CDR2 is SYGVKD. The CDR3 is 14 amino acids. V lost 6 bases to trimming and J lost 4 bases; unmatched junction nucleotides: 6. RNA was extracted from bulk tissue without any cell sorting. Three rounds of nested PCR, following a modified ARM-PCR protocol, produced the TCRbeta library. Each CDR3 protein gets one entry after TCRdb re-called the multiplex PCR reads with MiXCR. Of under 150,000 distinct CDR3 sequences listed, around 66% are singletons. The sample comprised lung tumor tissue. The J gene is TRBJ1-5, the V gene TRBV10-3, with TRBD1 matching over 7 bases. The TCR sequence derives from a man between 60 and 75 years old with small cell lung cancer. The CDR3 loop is CAISPGQDNQPQHF. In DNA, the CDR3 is TGTGCCATCAGCCCAGGACAGGATAATCAGCCCCAGCATTTT.